This T cell receptor beta chain was identified in a study of OX40 agonist ivuxolimab in advanced cancers. About the study: Prior checkpoint blockade (anti-PD-1, anti-PD-L1 or anti-CTLA-4) was permitted; less than 45% had it. One patient with hepatocellular carcinoma and two with cutaneous melanoma, three in all, had partial responses.

The table came from immunoSEQ multiplex PCR; TCRdb's copy has only in-frame clones and leaves some out. This sample has over 35,000 clones, with about 80% found just once. Germline CDR1 MNHEY, CDR2 SVGAGI. V gave up 0 bases and J gave up 4 bases, with 9 bases separating them. CDR3 length: 14 residues. Autoimmune disease history or systemic immunosuppression was exclusionary. Sample: CD4+ or CD8+ T cells sorted from blood, taken in a trial of the OX40 agonist ivuxolimab. The genes are TRBV6-5 and TRBJ1-2, with D unclear. This sequence was found in an adult with an advanced solid tumor such as melanoma, head and neck, liver or kidney cancer. For the CDR3, the DNA is TGTGCCAGCAGTTACTCGGGGAACTTCTATGGCTACACCTTC. Translating it yields CASSYSGNFYGYTF.